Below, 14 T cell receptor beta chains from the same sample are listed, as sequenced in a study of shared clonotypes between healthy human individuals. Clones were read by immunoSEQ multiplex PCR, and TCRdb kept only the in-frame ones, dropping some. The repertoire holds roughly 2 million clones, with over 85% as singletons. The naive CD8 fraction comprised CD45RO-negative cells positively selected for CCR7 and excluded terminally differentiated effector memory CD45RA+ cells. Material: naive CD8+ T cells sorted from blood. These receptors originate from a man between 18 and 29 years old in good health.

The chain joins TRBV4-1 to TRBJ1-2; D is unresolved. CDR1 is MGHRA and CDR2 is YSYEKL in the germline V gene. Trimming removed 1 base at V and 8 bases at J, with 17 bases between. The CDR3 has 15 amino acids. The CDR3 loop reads CASSQVGKGQEGYTF. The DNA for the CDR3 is TGCGCCAGCAGCCAAGTAGGAAAGGGTCAGGAGGGCTACACCTTC.

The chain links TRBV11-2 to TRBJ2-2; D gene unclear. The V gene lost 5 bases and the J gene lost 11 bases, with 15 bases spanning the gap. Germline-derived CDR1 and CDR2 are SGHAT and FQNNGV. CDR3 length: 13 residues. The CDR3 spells CASSPIWPGELFF. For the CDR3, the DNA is TGTGCCAGCAGCCCCATATGGCCGGGCGAGCTGTTTTTT.

This chain's CDR3 is CASSLGVALFLDEQYF. CDR3 bases: TGTGCCAGCAGCTTAGGAGTCGCTTTATTTCTCGACGAGCAGTACTTC. The V gene is TRBV7-9, the J gene TRBJ2-7; D gene uncertain. With 1 base removed from V and 5 bases from J, the gap between germline ends came to 18 bases. CDR3 length equals 16 residues. CDR1 is SEHNR and CDR2 is FQNEAQ in the germline V gene (reference sequence).

CDR3: CASRKAAVGYGYTF. CDR3 nucleotides: TGTGCCAGCAGGAAAGCAGCGGTTGGCTATGGCTACACCTTC. The rearrangement joins TRBV5-4 to TRBJ1-2, with D hard to call. The V end lost 5 bases, the J end lost 4 bases, and 15 bases lay between the germline ends. Germline lookup yields CDR1 SGHNT and CDR2 YYREEE (reference sequence). The CDR3 totals 14 residues.

The CDR3 DNA sequence: TGTGCCAGCAGAAGACTAGCGAAAAGCACAGATACGCAGTATTTT. It specifies CASRRLAKSTDTQYF. V gene TRBV5-6 combines with J gene TRBJ2-3; the match to TRBD2 covers 8 bases. With 5 bases clipped from V and 0 bases from J, the junction kept 5 bases outside the gene matches. The germline gives CDR1 SGHDT, CDR2 YYEEEE. CDR3 length: 15 residues.

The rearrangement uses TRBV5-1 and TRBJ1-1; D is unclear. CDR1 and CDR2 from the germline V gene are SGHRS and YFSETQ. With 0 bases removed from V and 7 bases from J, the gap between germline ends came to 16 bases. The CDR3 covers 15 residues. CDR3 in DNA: TGCGCCAGCAGCTTGGAGGGCGGCCGGTTAATTGAAGCTTTCTTT. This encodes CASSLEGGRLIEAFF.

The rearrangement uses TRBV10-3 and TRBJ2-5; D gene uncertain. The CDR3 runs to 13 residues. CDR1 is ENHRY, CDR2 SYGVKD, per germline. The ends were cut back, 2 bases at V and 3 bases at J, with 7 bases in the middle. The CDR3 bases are TGTGCCATCAGTGAGAGTTGGGAAGAGACCCAGTACTTC. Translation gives CAISESWEETQYF.

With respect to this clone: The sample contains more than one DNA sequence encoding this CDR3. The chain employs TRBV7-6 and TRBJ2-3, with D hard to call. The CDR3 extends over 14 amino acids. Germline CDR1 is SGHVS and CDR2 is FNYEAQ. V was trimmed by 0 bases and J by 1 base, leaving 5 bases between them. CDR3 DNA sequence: TGTGCCAGCAGCTTAGCGTCGGGCACAGATACGCAGTATTTT. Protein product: CASSLASGTDTQYF. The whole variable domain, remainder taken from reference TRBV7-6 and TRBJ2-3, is GAGVSQSPRYKVTKRGQDVALRCDPISGHVSLYWYRQALGQGPEFLTYFNYEAQQDKSGLPNDRFSAERPEGSISTLTIQRTEQRDSAMYRCASSLASGTDTQYFGPGTRLTVL.

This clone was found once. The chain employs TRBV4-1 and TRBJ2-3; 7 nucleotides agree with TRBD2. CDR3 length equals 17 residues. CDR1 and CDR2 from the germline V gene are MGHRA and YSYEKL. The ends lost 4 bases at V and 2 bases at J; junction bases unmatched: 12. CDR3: CASSPDVSGVVTDTQYF. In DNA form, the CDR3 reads TGCGCCAGCAGCCCCGACGTCAGCGGGGTAGTCACAGATACGCAGTATTTT.

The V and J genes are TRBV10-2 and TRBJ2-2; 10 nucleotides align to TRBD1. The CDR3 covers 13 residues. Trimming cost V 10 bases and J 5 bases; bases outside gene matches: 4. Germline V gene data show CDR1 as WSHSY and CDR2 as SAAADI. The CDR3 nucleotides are TGCGCCACCTTGGGACAGGGGACCGGGGAGCTGTTTTTT. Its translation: CATLGQGTGELFF.

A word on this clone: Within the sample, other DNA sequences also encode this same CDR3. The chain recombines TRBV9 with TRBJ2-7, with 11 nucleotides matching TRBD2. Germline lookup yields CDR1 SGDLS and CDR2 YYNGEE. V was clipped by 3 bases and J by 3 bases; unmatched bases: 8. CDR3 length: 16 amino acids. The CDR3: CASSEGLAGGGYEQYF. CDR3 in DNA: TGTGCCAGCAGCGAGGGCCTAGCGGGAGGAGGCTACGAGCAGTACTTC. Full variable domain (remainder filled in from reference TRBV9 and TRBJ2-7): DSGVTQTPKHLITATGQRVTLRCSPRSGDLSVYWYQQSLDQGLQFLIQYYNGEERAKGNILERFSAQQFPDLHSELNLSSLELGDSALYFCASSEGLAGGGYEQYFGPGTRLTVT.

The CDR3 loop is CASSSSTEYEQYF. The CDR3 DNA follows: TGTGCCAGCAGTTCCTCGACCGAGTACGAGCAGTACTTC. V gene TRBV27 combines with J gene TRBJ2-7; no clear D. Trimming pared 4 bases from V and 4 bases from J, leaving 11 bases between. From germline, CDR1 is MNHEY and CDR2 SMNVEV (reference sequence). CDR3 length: 13 residues.

This CDR3 is CASSVLVEKLFF. CDR3 DNA sequence: TGTGCCAGCAGTGTCCTGGTTGAAAAACTGTTTTTT. The chain couples TRBV2 to TRBJ1-4, with D unclear. CDR3 size: 12 residues. Germline assignment: CDR1 SNHLY and CDR2 FYNNEI. V shed 4 bases and J shed 7 bases, with 7 bases lying between them.

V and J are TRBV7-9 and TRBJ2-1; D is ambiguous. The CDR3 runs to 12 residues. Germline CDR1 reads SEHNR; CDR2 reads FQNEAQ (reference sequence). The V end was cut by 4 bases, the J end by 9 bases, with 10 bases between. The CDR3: CASSSVLGEQFF. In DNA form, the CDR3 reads TGTGCCAGCAGCTCCGTCCTGGGTGAGCAGTTCTTC.